Sequencing of this T cell receptor beta chain was carried out in a study of CD8 T cells in Susac syndrome. Through negative isolation, CD4+ and CD8+ T cells were obtained, while TEMRA cells were enriched using FACS. When the RNA was reverse transcribed, random hexamers were used with an input of about 0.5 to 1 ug. Coverage of TCR beta CDR3 amplification by immunoSEQ multiplex PCR extended to 54 Vbeta and 13 Jbeta. TCRdb reprocessed the immunoSEQ multiplex PCR reads with MiXCR, giving one entry per CDR3 protein. The sample lists 170,000 or so distinct CDR3 sequences; approximately 93% were seen once. With respect to this clonotype: The antigen is undetermined.

V dropped 1 base and J dropped 1 base, with 16 bases sitting between them. This CDR3 contains 17 residues. In germline, CDR1 is MGHRA, CDR2 YSYEKL. Study observations and caveats: It was acknowledged by the study that relatively few individuals were included in its TCR sequencing and HLA analysis.

This TCR derives from a human donor with multiple sclerosis. The chain links TRBV4-1 to TRBJ1-2; no clear D gene. What was sequenced was CD4+ T cells from PBMCs. CDR3 in amino acids: CASSQGSGRFLNYGYTF. For the CDR3, the DNA is TGCGCCAGCAGCCAAGGATCCGGACGGTTTCTTAACTATGGCTACACCTTC.